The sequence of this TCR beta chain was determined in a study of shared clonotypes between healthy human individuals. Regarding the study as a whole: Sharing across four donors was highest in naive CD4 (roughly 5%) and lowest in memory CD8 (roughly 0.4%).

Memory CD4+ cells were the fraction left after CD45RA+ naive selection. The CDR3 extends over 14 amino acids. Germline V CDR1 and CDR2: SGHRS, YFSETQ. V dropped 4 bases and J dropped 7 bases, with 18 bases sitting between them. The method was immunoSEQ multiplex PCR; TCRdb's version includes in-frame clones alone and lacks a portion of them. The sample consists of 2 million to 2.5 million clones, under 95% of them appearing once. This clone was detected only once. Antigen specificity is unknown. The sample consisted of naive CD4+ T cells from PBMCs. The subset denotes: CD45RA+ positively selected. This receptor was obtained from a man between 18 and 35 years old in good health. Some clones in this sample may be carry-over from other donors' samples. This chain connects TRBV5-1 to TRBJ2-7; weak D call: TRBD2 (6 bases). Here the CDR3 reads CASSRAGPRGEQYF. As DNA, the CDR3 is TGCGCCAGCAGCAGGGCGGGGCCCCGGGGAGAGCAGTACTTC.